This TCR beta chain was profiled in a study of technical replicates of blood from a few donors. TCRdb's table, derived via immunoSEQ multiplex PCR, lists solely in-frame clones and lacks some. The sample holds 65,000 to 90,000 clones; roughly 90% are singletons and the top ten take approximately 0.25%. CDR3 size: 12 residues. V was clipped by 11 bases and J by 2 bases, with 11 bases between them. From germline, CDR1 is SNHLY and CDR2 FYNNEI. This sequence was found in a human donor in good health. The sequencing sample was made of T cells isolated from PBMCs. The genes are TRBV2 and TRBJ2-3; TRBD2 is a possible D gene (6 bases). Here the CDR3 reads CACGGVTDTQYF. The CDR3 nucleotides read TGTGCCTGCGGCGGGGTCACAGATACGCAGTATTTT.